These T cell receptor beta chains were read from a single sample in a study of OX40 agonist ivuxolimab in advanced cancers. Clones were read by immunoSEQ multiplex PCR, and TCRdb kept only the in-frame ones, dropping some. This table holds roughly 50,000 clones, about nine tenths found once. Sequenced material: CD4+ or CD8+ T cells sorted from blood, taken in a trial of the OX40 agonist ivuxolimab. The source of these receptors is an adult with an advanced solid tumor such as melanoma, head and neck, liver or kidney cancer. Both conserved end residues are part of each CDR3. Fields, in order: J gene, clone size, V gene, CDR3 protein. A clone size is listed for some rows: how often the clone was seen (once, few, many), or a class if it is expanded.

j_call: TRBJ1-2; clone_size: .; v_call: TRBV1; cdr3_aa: CTSSHLRRGYGYTF
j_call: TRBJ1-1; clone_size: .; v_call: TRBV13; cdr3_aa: CASSLQGAHTEAFF
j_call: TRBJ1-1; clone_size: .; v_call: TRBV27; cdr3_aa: CASSLSPGGNTEAFF
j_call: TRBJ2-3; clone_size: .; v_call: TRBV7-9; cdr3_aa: CASSPTWGDTQYF
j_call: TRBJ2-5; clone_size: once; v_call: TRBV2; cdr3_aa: CASSEGGRAGKETQYF
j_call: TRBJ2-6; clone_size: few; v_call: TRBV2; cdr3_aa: CATQGAISGANVLTF
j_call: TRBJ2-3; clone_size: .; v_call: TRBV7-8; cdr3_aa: CASSLETGTDTQYF
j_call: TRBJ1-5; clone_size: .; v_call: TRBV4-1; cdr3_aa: CASSQVGARNQPQHF
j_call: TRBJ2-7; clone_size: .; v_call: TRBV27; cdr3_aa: CASRIKGPTYEQYF
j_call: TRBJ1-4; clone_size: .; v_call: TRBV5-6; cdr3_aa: CASSWGGTVPEKLFF
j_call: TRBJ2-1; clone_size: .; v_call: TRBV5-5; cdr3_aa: CASSSPGRDRSYNEQFF
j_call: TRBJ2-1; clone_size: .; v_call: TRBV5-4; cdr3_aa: CASSLSGRSSYNEQFF
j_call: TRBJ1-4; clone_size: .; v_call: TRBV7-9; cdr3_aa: CASSRQGVPNEKLFF
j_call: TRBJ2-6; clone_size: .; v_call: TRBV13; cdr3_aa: CASNARNYGSGSGANVLTF
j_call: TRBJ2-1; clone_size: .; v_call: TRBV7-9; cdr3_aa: CASSQVGTSEQFF
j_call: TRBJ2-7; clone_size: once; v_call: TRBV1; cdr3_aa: CTSSQGKKTGETEQYF
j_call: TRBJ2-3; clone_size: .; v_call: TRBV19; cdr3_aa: CASSKKAGGQRDTQYF
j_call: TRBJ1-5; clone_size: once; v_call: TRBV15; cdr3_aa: CAPERGNQPQHF
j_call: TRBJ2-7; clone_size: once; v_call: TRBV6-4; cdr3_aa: CASREPDREPLYEQYF
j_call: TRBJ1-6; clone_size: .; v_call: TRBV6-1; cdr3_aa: CASSEKRQSSYNSPLHF
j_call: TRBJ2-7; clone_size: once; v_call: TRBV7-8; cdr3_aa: CASSLGQKQYF
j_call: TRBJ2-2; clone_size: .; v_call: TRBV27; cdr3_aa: CASSLDRGFAGELFF
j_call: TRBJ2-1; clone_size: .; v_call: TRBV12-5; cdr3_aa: CASGLVQGTHNEQFF
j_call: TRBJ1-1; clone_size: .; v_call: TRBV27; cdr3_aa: CASSSPRLVNTEAFF
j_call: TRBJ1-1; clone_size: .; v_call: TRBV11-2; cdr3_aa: CASSRRQNREEAFF
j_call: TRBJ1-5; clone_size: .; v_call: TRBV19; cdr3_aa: CASVGVVDSNQPQHF
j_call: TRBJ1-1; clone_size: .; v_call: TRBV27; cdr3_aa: CASSREGNTEAFF